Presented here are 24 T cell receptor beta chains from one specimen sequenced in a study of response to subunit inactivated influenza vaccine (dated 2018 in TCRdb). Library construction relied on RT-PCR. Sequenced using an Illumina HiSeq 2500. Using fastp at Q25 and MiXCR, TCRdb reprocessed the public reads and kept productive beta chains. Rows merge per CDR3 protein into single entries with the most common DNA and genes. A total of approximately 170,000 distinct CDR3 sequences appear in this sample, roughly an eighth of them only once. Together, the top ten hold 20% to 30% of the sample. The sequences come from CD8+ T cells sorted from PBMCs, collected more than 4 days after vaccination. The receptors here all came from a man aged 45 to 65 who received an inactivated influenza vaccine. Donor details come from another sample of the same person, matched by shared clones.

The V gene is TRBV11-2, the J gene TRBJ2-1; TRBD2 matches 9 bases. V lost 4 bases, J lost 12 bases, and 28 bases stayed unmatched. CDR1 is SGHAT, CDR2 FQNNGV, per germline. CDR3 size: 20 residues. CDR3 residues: CASSSREWVERGVVGYVQFF. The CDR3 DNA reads TGTGCCAGCAGCTCTCGGGAATGGGTCGAGCGGGGGGTCGTAGGGTATGTGCAGTTCTTC.

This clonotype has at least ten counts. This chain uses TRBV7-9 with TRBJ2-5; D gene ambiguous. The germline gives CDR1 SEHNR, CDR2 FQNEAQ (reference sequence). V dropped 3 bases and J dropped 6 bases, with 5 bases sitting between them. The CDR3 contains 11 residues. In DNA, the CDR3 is TGTGCCAGCAGCTTCAGCCAGACCCAGTACTTC. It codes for CASSFSQTQYF.

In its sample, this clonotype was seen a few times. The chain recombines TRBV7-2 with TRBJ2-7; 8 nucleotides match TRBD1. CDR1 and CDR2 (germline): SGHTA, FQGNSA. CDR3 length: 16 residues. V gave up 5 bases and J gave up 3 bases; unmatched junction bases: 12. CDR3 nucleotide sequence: TGTGCCAGCAGCCCTAGGCCGACAGGGGTTCTCTACGAGCAGTACTTC. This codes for CASSPRPTGVLYEQYF.

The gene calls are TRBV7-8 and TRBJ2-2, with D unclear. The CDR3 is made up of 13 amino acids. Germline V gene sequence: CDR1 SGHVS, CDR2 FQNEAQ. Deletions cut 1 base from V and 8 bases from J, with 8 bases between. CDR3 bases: TGTGCCAGCAGCTTAGTTCGGCTGGGGGAGCTGTTTTTT. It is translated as CASSLVRLGELFF.

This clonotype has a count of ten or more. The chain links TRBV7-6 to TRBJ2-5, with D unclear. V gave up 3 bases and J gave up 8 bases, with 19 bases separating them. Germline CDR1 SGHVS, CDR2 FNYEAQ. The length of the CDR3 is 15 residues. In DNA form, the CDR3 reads TGTGCCAGCAGCTTTTATGCCGACGGTGAAACCACCCAGTACTTC. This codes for CASSFYADGETTQYF. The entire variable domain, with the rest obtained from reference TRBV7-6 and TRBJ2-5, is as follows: GAGVSQSPRYKVTKRGQDVALRCDPISGHVSLYWYRQALGQGPEFLTYFNYEAQQDKSGLPNDRFSAERPEGSISTLTIQRTEQRDSAMYRCASSFYADGETTQYFGPGTRLLVL.

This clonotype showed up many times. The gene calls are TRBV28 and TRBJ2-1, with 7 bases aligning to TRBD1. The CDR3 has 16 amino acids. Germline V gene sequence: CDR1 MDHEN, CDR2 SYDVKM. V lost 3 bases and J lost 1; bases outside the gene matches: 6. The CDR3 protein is CASSFLGGSSYNEQFF. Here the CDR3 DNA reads TGTGCCAGCAGTTTCTTAGGGGGCTCGTCCTACAATGAGCAGTTCTTC.

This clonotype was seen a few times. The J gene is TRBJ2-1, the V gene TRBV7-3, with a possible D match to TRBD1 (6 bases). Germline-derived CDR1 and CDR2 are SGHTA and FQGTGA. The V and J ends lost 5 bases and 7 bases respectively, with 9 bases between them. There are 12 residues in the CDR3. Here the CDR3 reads CASSQQGNEQFF. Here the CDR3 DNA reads TGTGCCAGCAGCCAACAGGGTAATGAGCAGTTCTTC.

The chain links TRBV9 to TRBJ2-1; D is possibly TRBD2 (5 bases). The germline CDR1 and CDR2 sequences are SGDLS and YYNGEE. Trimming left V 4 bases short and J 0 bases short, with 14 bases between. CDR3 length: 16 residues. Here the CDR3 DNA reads TGTGCCAGCAGCCCTCGGGGAGCGAACTCCTACAATGAGCAGTTCTTC. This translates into CASSPRGANSYNEQFF.

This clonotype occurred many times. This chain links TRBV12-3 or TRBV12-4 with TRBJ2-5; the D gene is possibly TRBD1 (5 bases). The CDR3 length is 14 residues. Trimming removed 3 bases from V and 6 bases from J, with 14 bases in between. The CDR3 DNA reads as TGTGCCAGCAGTTTGGAAGGGGCGGCACAGACCCAGTACTTC. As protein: CASSLEGAAQTQYF.

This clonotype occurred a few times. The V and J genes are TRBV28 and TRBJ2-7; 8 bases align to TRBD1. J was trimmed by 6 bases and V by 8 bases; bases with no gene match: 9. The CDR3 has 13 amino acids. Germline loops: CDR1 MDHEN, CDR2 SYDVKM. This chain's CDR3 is CASGWTGSPEQYF. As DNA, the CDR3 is TGTGCCAGCGGGTGGACAGGGAGCCCCGAGCAGTACTTC.

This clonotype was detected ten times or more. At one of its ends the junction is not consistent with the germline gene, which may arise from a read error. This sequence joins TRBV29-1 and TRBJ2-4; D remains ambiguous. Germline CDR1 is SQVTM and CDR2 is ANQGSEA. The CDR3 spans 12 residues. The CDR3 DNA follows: TGCAGCGGTGAAGGGCCAGAAAACATTCAGTACTTC. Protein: CSGEGPENIQYF.

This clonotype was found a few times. This CDR3 reads CASSERAGVADTQYF. The CDR3 coding sequence is TGTGCCAGCAGCGAGAGGGCCGGGGTCGCAGATACGCAGTATTTT. The chain employs TRBV13 and TRBJ2-3; D possibly corresponds to TRBD2 (5 bases). Germline V CDR1 and CDR2: PRHDT, FYEKMQ (reference sequence). The CDR3 length is 15 residues. V was shortened by 5 bases and J by 4 bases, with 16 bases between the two germline ends.

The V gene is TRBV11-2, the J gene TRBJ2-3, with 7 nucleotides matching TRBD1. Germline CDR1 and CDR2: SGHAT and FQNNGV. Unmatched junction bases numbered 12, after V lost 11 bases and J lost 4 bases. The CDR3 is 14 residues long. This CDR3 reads CAVKSGGGADTQYF. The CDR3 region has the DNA TGTGCCGTGAAGTCAGGGGGTGGAGCAGATACGCAGTATTTT.

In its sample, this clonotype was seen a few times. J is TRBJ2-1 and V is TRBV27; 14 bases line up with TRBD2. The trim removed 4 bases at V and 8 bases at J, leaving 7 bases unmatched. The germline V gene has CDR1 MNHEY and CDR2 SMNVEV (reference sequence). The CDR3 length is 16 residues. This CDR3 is CASSSPGTSGSHEQFF. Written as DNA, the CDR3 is TGTGCCAGCAGTTCACCCGGGACTAGCGGGAGTCATGAGCAGTTCTTC.

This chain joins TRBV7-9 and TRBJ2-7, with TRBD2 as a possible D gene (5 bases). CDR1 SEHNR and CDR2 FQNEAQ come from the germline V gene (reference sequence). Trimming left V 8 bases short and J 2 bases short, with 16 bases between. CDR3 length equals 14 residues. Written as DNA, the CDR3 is TGTGCCAGCGGACCGGGATCCCTCCCCTACGAGCAGTACTTC. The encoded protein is CASGPGSLPYEQYF.

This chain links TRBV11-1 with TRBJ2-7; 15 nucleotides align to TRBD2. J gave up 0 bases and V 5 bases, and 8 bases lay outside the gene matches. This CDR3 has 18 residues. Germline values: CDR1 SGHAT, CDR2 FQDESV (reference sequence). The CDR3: CASSTPGLAGGRSYEQYF. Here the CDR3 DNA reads TGTGCCAGCAGCACCCCGGGACTAGCGGGAGGCCGCTCCTACGAGCAGTACTTC.

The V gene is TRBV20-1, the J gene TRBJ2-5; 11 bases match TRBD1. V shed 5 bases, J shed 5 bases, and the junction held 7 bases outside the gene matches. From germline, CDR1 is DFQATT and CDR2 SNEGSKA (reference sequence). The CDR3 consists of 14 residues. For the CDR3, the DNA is TGCAGTGCTGTCTTGGACAGGGGGCTGGAGACCCAGTACTTC. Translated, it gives CSAVLDRGLETQYF.

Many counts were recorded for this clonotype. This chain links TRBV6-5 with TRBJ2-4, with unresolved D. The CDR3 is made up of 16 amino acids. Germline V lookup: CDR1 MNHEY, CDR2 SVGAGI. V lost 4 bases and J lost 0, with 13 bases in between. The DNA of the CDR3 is TGTGCCAGCAGTTCCAGACACCGTATAGCCAAAAACATTCAGTACTTC. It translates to CASSSRHRIAKNIQYF.

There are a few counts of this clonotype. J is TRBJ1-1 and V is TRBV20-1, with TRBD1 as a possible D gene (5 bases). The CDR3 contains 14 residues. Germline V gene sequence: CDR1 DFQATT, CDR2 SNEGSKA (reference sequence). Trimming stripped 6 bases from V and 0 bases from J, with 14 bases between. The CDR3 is CSARRWDLNTEAFF. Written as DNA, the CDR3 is TGCAGTGCCAGGAGGTGGGACCTGAACACTGAAGCTTTCTTT.

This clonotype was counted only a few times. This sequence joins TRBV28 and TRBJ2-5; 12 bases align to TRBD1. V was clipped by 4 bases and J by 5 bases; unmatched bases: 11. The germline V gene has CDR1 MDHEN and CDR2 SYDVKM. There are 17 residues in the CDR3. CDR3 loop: CASSSTPGQGAGETQYF. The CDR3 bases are TGTGCCAGCAGTTCCACCCCGGGACAGGGGGCAGGGGAGACCCAGTACTTC.

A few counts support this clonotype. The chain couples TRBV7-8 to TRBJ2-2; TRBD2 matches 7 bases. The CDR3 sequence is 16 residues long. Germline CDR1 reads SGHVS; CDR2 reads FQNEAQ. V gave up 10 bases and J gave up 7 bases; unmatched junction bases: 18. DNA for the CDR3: TGTGCCATCGGGCTTGTCAGCGGGGAGATATACGGGGAGCTGTTTTTT. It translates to CAIGLVSGEIYGELFF.

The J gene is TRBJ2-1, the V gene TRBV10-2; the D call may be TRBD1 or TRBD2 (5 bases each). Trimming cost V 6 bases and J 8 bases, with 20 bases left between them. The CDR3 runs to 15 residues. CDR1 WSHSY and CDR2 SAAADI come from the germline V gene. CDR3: CASRGTGTQTHEQFF. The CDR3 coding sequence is TGCGCCAGCAGGGGGACCGGGACCCAAACGCATGAGCAGTTCTTC.

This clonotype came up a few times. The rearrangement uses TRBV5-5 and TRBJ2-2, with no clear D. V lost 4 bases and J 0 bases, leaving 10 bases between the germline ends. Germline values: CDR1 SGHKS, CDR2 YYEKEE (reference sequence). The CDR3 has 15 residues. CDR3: CASSPQIANTGELFF. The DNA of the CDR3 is TGTGCCAGCAGCCCGCAGATCGCGAACACCGGGGAGCTGTTTTTT.

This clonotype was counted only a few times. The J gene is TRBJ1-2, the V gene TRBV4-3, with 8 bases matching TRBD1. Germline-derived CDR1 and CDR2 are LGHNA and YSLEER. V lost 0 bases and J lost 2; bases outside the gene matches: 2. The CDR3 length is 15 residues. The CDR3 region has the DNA TGCGCCAGCAGCCAAGAGAGGACAGGGAACTATGGCTACACCTTC. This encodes CASSQERTGNYGYTF.